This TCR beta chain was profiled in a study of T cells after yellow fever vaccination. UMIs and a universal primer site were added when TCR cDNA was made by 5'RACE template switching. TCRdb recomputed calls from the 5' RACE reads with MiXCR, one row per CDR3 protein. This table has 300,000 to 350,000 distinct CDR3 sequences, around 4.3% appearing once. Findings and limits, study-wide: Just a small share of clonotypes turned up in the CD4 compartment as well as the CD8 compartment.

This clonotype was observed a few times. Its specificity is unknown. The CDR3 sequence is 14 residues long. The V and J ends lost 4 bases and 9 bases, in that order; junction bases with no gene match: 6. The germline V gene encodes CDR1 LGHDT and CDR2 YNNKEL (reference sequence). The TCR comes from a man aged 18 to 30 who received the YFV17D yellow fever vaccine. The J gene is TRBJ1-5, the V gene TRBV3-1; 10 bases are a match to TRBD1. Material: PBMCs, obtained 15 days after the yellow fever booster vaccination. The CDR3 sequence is CASSPGTGVGPQHF. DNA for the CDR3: TGTGCCAGCAGCCCCGGGACAGGGGTTGGGCCCCAGCATTTT.